The 2 T cell receptor beta chains listed next were all sequenced from one sample in a study of blood T cell repertoires in COVID-19 (TCRdb year 2020). The library was generated by the immunoSEQ multiplex PCR assay. Imported from immuneACCESS, the table was reduced by TCRdb to in-frame sequences with V and J called. These copies leave out some clones; in studies compared against another copy, an unresolved V gene accounts for under half, and the cause of the remainder is not known. Here the sample has some 160,000 clones; about four fifths occur a single time. Approximately 7% of the sample comes from the top ten. Sequencing was performed on peripheral blood. All receptors derive from a man between 70 and 80 years old with active or convalescent COVID-19.

The genes are TRBV12-3 or TRBV12-4 and TRBJ2-5; D is ambiguous. The CDR3 has 12 residues. Deletions cut 6 bases from V and 0 bases from J, with 5 bases between. The chain's CDR3 is CASSLYQETQYF. The CDR3 coding sequence is TGTGCCAGCAGCCTATACCAAGAGACCCAGTACTTC.

The chain recombines TRBV19 with TRBJ2-2; D might be TRBD1 (5 bases). CDR1 is LNHDA, CDR2 SQIVND, per germline (reference sequence). This CDR3 spans 16 amino acids. Trimming removed 3 bases from V and 6 bases from J, with 17 bases in between. The CDR3, as DNA: TGTGCCAGTAGTATCTTGGGTCCAGGGTGGGCCGGGGAGCTGTTTTTT. It yields the protein CASSILGPGWAGELFF.